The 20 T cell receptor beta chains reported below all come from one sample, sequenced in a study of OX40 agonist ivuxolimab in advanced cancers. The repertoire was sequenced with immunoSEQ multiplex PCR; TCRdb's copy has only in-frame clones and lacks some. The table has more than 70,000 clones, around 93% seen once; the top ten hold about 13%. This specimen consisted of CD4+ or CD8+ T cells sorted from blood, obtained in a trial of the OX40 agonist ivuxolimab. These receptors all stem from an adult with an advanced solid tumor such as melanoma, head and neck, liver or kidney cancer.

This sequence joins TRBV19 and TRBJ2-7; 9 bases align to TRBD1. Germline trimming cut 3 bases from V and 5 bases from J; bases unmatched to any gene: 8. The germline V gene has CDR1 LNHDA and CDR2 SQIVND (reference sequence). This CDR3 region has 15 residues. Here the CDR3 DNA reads TGTGCCAGTAGTATTTGGGGACAGGGACCCCACGAGCAGTACTTC. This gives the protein CASSIWGQGPHEQYF.

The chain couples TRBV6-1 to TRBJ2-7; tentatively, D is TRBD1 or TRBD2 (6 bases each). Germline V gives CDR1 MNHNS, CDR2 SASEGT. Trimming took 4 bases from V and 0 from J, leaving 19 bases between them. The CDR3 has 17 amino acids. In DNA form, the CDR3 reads TGTGCCAGCAGTGCCGTAGCTGGTTCGGGGGCCTCCTACGAGCAGTACTTC. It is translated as CASSAVAGSGASYEQYF.

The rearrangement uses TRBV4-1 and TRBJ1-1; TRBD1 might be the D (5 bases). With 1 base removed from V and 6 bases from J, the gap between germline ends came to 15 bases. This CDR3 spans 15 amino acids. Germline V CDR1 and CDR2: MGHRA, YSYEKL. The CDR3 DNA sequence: TGCGCCAGCAGCCAAGTGGGGCTAGGGGCGGCTGAAGCTTTCTTT. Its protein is CASSQVGLGAAEAFF.

CDR3 coding DNA: TGCGCCAGCAGCCAAGAGGGGACAGGACTCTATGGCTACACCTTC. It specifies CASSQEGTGLYGYTF. This chain joins TRBV4-1 and TRBJ1-2, with 8 bases aligning to TRBD1. CDR1 is MGHRA, CDR2 YSYEKL, per germline. The CDR3 is made up of 15 amino acids. V lost 0 bases and J lost 4; bases outside the gene matches: 4.

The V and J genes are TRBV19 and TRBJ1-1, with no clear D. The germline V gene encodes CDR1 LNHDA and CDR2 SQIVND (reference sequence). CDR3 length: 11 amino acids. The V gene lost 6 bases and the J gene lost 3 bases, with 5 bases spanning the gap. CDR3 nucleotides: TGTGCCAGTAGAGTAGACACTGAAGCTTTCTTT. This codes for CASRVDTEAFF. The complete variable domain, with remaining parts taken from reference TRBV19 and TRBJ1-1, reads DGGITQSPKYLFRKEGQNVTLSCEQNLNHDAMYWYRQDPGQGLRLIYYSQIVNDFQKGDIAEGYSVSREKKESFPLTVTSAQKNPTAFYLCASRVDTEAFFGQGTRLTVV.

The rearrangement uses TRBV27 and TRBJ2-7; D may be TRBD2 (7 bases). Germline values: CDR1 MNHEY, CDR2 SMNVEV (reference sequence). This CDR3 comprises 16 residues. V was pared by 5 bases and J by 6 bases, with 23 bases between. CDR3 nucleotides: TGTGCCAGCAGTGCACTCCAGGTGGCGGGGGCTACCGAGCAGTACTTC. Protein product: CASSALQVAGATEQYF.

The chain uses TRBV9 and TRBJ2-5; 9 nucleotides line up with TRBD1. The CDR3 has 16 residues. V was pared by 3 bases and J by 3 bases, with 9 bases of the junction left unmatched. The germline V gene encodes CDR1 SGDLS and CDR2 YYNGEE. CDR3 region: CASSAPVRTGEETQYF. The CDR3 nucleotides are TGTGCCAGCAGCGCTCCGGTAAGGACAGGGGAAGAGACCCAGTACTTC.

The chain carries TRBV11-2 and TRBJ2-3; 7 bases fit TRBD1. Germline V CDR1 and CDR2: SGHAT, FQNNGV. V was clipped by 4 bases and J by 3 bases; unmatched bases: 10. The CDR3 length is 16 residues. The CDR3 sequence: CASSSLTGSFTDTQYF. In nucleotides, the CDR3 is TGTGCCAGCAGCTCCCTGACAGGGAGTTTTACAGATACGCAGTATTTT. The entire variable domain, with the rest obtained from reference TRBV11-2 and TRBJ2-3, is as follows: EAGVAQSPRYKIIEKRQSVAFWCNPISGHATLYWYQQILGQGPKLLIQFQNNGVVDDSQLPKDRFSAERLKGVDSTLKIQPAKLEDSAVYLCASSSLTGSFTDTQYFGPGTRLTVL.

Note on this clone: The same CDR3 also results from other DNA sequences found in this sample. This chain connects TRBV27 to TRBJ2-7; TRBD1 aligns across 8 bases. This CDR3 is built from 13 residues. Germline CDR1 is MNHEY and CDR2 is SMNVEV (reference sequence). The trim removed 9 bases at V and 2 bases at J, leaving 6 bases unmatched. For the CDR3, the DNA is TGTGCCAGTGGTTCAGGGGGCCCCTACGAGCAGTACTTC. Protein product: CASGSGGPYEQYF.

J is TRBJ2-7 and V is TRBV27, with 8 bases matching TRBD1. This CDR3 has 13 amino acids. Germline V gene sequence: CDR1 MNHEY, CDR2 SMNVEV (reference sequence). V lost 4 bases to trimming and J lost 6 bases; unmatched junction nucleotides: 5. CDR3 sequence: CASSSRTGREQYF. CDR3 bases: TGTGCCAGCAGTTCCCGGACAGGGCGCGAGCAGTACTTC.

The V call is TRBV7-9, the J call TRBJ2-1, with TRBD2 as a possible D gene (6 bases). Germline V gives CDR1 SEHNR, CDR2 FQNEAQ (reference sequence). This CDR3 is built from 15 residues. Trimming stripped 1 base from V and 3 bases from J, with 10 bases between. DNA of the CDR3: TGTGCCAGCAGCTTAGGGGGGGTGTACTACAATGAGCAGTTCTTC. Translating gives CASSLGGVYYNEQFF.

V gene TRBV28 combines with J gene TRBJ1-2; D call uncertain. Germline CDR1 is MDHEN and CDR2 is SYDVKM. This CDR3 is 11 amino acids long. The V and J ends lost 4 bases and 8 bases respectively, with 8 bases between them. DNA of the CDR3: TGTGCCAGCAGTTGGTGGGAAGGCTACACCTTC. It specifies CASSWWEGYTF.

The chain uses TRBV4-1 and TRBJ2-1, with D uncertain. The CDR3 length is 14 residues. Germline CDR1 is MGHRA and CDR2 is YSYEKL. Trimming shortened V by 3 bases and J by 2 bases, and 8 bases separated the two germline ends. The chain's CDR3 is CASSQAGPYNEQFF. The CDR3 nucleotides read TGCGCCAGCAGCCAGGCCGGGCCCTACAATGAGCAGTTCTTC.

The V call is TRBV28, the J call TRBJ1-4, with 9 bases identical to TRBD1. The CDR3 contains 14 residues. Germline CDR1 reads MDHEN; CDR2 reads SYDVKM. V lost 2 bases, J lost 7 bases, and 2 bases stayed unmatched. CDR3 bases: TGTGCCAGCAGTTTAACAGGGGGCGTTGAAAAACTGTTTTTT. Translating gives CASSLTGGVEKLFF.

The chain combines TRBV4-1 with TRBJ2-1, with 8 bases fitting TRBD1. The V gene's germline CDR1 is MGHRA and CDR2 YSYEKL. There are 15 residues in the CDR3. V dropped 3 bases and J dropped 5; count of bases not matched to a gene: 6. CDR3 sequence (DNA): TGCGCCAGCAGCCATGGACAGGGTCCCCACAATGAGCAGTTCTTC. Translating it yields CASSHGQGPHNEQFF.

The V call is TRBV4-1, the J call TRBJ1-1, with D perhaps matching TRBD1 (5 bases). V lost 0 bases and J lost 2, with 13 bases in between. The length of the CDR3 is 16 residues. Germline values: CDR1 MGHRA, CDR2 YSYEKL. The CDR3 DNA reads TGCGCCAGCAGCCAAGATCCCGGGACGCTCAACACTGAAGCTTTCTTT. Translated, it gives CASSQDPGTLNTEAFF.

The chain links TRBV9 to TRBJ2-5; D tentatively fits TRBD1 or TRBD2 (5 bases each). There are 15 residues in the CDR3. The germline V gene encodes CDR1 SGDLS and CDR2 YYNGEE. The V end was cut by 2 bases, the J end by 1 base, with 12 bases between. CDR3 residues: CASSVQPGAQETQYF. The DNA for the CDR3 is TGTGCCAGCAGCGTGCAACCCGGGGCCCAAGAGACCCAGTACTTC.

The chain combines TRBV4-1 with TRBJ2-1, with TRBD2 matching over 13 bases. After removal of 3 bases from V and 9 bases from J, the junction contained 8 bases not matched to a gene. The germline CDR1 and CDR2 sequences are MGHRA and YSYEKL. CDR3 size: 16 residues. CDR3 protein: CASSHPGLAGSGEQFF. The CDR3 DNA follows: TGCGCCAGCAGCCACCCGGGACTAGCGGGGAGTGGTGAGCAGTTCTTC.

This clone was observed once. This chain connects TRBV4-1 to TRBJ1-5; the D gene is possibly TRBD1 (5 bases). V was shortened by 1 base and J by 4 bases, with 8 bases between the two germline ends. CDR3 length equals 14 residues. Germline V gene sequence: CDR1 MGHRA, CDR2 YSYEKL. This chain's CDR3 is CASSQVTENQPQHF. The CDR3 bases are TGCGCCAGCAGCCAAGTGACAGAAAATCAGCCCCAGCATTTT.

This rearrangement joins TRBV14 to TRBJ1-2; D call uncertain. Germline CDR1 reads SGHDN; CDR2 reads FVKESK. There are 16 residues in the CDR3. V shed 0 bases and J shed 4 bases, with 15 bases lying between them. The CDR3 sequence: CASSQDVAHTFYGYTF. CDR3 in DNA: TGTGCCAGCAGCCAAGACGTGGCCCATACCTTCTATGGCTACACCTTC. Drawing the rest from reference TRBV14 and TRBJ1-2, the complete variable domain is EAGVTQFPSHSVIEKGQTVTLRCDPISGHDNLYWYRRVMGKEIKFLLHFVKESKQDESGMPNNRFLAERTGGTYSTLKVQPAELEDSGVYFCASSQDVAHTFYGYTFGSGTRLTVV.